Ten or more counts support the clone carrying this TCR beta chain. Its antigen is not known. The CDR3 regions of TCR beta were amplified from RNA transcripts. A first-round RT-PCR of the TCR CDR3 used the HTBI primer set. Via MiXCR, TCRdb re-called the multiplex PCR reads, giving one row per CDR3 protein. The table includes about 380,000 distinct CDR3 sequences, about 18% detected once. The data stem from a study of T cells in Graves' hyperthyroidism and ophthalmopathy. Study overall: Initial diagnosis, before any treatment, was when peripheral blood was collected. Study-wide results and limits: Most thyroid clonotypes expanded above 0.001 appeared in blood too.

CDR1 is ENHRY and CDR2 is SYGVKD in the germline V gene. This CDR3 is built from 16 residues. Trimming took 6 bases from V and 4 from J, leaving 20 bases between them. Specimen: blood. The TCR comes from a man aged 18 to 30 with Graves' ophthalmopathy. The rearrangement joins TRBV10-3 to TRBJ2-3; perhaps TRBD1 as D (6 bases). This CDR3 reads CAIRPQVSDSADTQYF. The CDR3 DNA sequence: TGTGCCATCAGGCCCCAAGTCTCGGACAGCGCAGATACGCAGTATTTT.